Included here is one T cell receptor beta chain sequence, with context. The data are from a study of shared clonotypes between healthy human individuals. Sequenced by immunoSEQ multiplex PCR; TCRdb stores in-frame clones only, minus some. The table has around 2.1 million clones, more than 85% seen once; the top ten hold around 1.7%. Naive CD8 populations comprised CD45RO-negative cells positively selected for CCR7, excluding terminally differentiated effector memory CD45RA+ cells. Germline V gene data show CDR1 as MNHEY and CDR2 as SMNVEV (reference sequence). This CDR3 comprises 16 residues. V was pared by 5 bases and J by 4 bases, with 17 bases between.

The chain links TRBV27 to TRBJ2-2; tentatively, D is TRBD2 (6 bases). This clonotype originated in a man in his late teens or twenties in good health. Some clones in this sample may be carry-over from other donors' samples. The material sequenced was naive CD8+ T cells from PBMCs. The CDR3 DNA follows: TGTGCCAGCAGTACACAGCCTCCGGAGGGCACCGGGGAGCTGTTTTTT. Protein sequence: CASSTQPPEGTGELFF.